This TCR beta chain was obtained from a study of regulatory T cells in long-lasting Graves disease. Study results and limitations: Persistent patients shared 2,700 or so public clonotypes among themselves. Newly diagnosed patients shared fewer, at more than 750.

The CDR3 runs 16 residues. V shed 0 bases and J shed 8 bases, with 17 bases lying between them. The germline V gene encodes CDR1 SGDLS and CDR2 YYNGEE. Concerning this clonotype itself: No antigen is known for it.

Time point specified: newly diagnosed GD, antithyroid drugs for less than 3 months. After RNA was extracted from PBMCs, the TCR library was made from it. Construction of the TCR beta libraries employed iRepertoire HTBI primers in conjunction with Arm-PCR of CDR3 regions. Each CDR3 protein gets one entry after TCRdb re-called the multiplex PCR reads with MiXCR. The sample holds 400,000 to 500,000 distinct CDR3 sequences, roughly 15% seen once. The sample also formed part of further work on T cells in Graves' hyperthyroidism and ophthalmopathy.

This sample comprised peripheral blood mononuclear cells (PBMCs), obtained at new diagnosis, from a patient treated with antithyroid drugs. This chain joins TRBV9 and TRBJ1-4, with D possibly TRBD1 on 5 matching bases. The clonotype originates from a woman aged 50 to 60 with Graves disease. The CDR3 protein is CASSVDVGGGEEKLFF. The CDR3 bases are TGTGCCAGCAGCGTAGATGTCGGGGGAGGAGAAGAAAAACTGTTTTTT.